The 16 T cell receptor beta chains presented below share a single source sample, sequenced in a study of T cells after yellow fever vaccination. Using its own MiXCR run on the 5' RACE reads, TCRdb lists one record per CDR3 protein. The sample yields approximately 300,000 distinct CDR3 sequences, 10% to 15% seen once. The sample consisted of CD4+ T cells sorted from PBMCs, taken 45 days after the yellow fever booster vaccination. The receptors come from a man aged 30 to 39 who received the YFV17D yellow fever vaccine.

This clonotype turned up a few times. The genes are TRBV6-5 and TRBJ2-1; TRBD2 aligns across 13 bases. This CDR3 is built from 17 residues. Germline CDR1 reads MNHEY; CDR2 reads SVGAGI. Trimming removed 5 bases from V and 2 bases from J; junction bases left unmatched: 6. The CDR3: CASSIRTSGSTYNEQFF. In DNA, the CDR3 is TGTGCCAGCAGTATCCGGACTAGCGGGAGTACCTACAATGAGCAGTTCTTC.

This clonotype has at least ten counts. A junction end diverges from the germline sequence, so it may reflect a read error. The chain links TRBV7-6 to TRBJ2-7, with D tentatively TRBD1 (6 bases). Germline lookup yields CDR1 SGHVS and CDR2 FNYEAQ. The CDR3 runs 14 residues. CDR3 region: CASSQQGGPYEQYF. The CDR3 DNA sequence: TGCGCCAGCAGTCAACAGGGCGGCCCCTACGAGCAGTACTTC.

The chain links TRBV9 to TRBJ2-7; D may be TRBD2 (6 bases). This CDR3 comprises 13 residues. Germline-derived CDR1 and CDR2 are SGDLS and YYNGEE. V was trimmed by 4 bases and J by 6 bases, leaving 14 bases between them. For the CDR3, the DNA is TGTGCCAGCAGCTCCAATGGGGGGAGCGAGCAGTACTTC. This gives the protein CASSSNGGSEQYF.

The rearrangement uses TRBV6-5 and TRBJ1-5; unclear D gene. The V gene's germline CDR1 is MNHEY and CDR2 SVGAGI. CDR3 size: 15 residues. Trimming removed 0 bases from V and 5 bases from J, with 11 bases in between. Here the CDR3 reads CASSYSVRPDQPQHF. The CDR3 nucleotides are TGTGCCAGCAGTTACTCAGTGCGGCCGGATCAGCCCCAGCATTTT.

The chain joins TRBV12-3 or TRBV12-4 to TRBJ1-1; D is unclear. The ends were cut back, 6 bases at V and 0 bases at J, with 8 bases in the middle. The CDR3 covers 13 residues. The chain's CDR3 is CASSLQLNTEAFF. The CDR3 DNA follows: TGTGCCAGCAGCCTTCAACTGAACACTGAAGCTTTCTTT.

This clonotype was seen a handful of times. CDR3 loop: CASSYFTSGSGLDNEQFF. Written as DNA, the CDR3 is TGTGCCAGCAGTTACTTCACTAGCGGGAGCGGTCTTGACAATGAGCAGTTCTTC. The chain carries TRBV6-5 and TRBJ2-1; 11 bases map to TRBD2. Germline lookup yields CDR1 MNHEY and CDR2 SVGAGI. After removal of 1 base from V and 5 bases from J, the junction contained 10 bases not matched to a gene. CDR3 length: 18 residues.

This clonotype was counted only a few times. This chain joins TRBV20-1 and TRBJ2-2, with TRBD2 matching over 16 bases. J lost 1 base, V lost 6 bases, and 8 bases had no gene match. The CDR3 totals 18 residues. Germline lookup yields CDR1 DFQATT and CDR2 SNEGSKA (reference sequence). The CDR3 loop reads CSAPGTSGRALNTGELFF. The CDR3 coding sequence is TGCAGTGCCCCCGGGACTAGCGGGAGGGCCCTGAACACCGGGGAGCTGTTTTTT.

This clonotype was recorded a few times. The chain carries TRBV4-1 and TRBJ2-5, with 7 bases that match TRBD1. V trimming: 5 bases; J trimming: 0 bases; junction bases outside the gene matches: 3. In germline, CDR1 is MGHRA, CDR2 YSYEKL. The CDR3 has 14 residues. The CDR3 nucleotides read TGCGCCAGCAGCTACGGGACAGACCAAGAGACCCAGTACTTC. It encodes CASSYGTDQETQYF.

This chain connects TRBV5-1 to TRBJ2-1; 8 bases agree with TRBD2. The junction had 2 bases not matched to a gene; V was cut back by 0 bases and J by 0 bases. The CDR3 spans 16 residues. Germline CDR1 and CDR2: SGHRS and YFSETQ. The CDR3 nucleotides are TGCGCCAGCAGCTTGGATACTAGCGGCTCCTACAATGAGCAGTTCTTC. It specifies CASSLDTSGSYNEQFF.

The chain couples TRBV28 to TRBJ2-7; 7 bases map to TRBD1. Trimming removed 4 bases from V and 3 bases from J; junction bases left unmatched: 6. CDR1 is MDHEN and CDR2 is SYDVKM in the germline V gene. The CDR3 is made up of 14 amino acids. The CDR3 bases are TGTGCCAGCAGTTCCCCGGGACAGCACTACGAGCAGTACTTC. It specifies CASSSPGQHYEQYF.

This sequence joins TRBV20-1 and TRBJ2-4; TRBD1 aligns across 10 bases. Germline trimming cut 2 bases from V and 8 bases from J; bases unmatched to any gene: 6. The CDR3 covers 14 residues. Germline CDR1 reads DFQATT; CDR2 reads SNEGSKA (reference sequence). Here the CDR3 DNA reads TGCAGTGCTAGACCAGGACAGGGGGTTTACATTCAGTACTTC. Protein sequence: CSARPGQGVYIQYF.

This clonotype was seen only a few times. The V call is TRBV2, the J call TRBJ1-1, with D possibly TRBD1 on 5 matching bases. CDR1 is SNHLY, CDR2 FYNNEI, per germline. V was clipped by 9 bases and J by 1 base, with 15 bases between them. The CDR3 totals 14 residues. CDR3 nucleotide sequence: TGTGCCAGTACGTGGGGCACTACGAACACTGAAGCTTTCTTT. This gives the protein CASTWGTTNTEAFF.

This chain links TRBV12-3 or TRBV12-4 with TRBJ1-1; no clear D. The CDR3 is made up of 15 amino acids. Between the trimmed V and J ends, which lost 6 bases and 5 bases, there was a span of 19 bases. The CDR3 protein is CASSRERGRLTEAFF. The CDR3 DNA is TGTGCCAGCAGCCGCGAGCGGGGTAGGTTAACTGAAGCTTTCTTT.

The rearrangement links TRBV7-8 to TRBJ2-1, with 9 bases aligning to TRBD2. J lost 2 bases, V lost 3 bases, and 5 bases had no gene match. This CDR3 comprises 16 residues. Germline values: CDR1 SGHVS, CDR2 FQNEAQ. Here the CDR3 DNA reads TGTGCCAGCAGCTTTACGAGCGGGAGGCCCTACAATGAGCAGTTCTTC. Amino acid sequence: CASSFTSGRPYNEQFF.

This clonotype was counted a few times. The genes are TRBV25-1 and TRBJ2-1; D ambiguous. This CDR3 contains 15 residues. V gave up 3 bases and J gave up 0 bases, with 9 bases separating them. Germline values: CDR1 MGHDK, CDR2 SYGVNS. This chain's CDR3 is CASSEPDSSYNEQFF. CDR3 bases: TGTGCCAGCAGTGAGCCAGATAGCTCCTACAATGAGCAGTTCTTC.

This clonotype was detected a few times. This chain's CDR3 is CATSRDRSSGSREQFF. Written as DNA, the CDR3 is TGTGCCACCAGCAGAGATCGATCTAGCGGGAGCCGAGAGCAGTTCTTC. This rearrangement joins TRBV15 to TRBJ2-1; 10 nucleotides match TRBD2. The CDR3 is made up of 16 amino acids. Germline CDR1 is LNHNV and CDR2 is YYDKDF (reference sequence). Losses at the gene ends were 0 bases for V and 10 bases for J; bases not matched to a gene: 9.